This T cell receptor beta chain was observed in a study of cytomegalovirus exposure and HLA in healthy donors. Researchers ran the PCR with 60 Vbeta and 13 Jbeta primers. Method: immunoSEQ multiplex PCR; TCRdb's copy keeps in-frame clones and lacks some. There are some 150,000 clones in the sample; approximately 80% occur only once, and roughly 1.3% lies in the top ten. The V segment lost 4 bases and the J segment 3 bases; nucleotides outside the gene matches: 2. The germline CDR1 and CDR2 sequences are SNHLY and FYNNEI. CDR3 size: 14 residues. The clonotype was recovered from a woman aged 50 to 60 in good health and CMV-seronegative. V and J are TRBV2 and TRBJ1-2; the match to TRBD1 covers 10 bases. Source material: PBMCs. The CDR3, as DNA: TGTGCCAGCAGTGGGGACAGGGGACACTATGGCTACACCTTC. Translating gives CASSGDRGHYGYTF.